Sequencing of this T cell receptor beta chain was carried out in a study of CD8+ T cells in alopecia areata. Study context: Treated patients swallowed 5 to 10 mg of oral tofacitinib twice daily. Tofacitinib administration persisted for 6 to 18 months, succeeded by 6 months off drug. General study points: Elevated clonality characterized lesional scalp relative to normal scalp, particularly in alopecia totalis/universalis. Although TCR sharing was seen in mice, sharing across patients was less clear, possibly for HLA-related reasons.

This clone was observed a handful of times. No antigen is known for it. cDNA prepared by RNA extraction and subsequent reverse transcription served as the template for sequencing. Profiled with immunoSEQ multiplex PCR; TCRdb holds only in-frame clones, not every one. The sample has 6,500 to 10,000 clones; less than 70% are singletons. Collected material from alopecia areata patients comprised lesional scalp punch biopsies and peripheral blood. Germline V lookup: CDR1 MNHEY, CDR2 SVGAGI. The CDR3 covers 14 residues. The J segment lost 4 bases and the V segment lost 4 bases, leaving 1 base of the junction unmatched.

This TCR derives from a human donor with alopecia areata. The specimen comprised skin, sampled at week 0. The chain uses TRBV6-5 and TRBJ2-1, with TRBD2 matching over 10 bases. This chain's CDR3 is CASSSSGSYNEQFF. The CDR3 DNA sequence: TGTGCCAGCAGTTCTAGCGGGAGTTACAATGAGCAGTTCTTC.